This T cell receptor (beta chain) originates from a study of long-term antiretroviral therapy in people with HIV (dated by TCRdb to 2022 to 2024). Regarding the complete study: The earliest samples were collected about a decade before the 2015 WHO recommendation for immediate ART, when ART was typically delayed until CD4 counts fell. A retrospective serial study tested whether ART initiation and durable HIV suppression were associated with changes in peripheral blood TRB repertoire composition and diversity. No cross-contamination during QIAcube processing was seen in test extractions of a monoclonal T-cell line run alongside 33 polyclonal samples. The cohort contributed about 180 cryopreserved PBMC samples from a few dozen adults with confirmed HIV infection, collected serially over a mean of 6 years (range 1-12). About 40% of the roughly 30 participants with HIV were female. Points the paper makes about the study in general: Because cell numbers in pre-ART samples were limited, unsorted PBMC were profiled instead of sorted CD4+ and CD8+ T cells. Compared with controls, HIV repertoires had narrower CDR3 length ranges, and the network structure pointed to an antigen-experienced repertoire that shifted only slightly toward naive after ART. Expanded TRB clones identified before ART initiation dominated the repertoire across all time points, though the dominance fluctuated and decreased in many PLHIV after ART. Because PBMC availability was limited, only the TCR beta chain was sequenced, with no alpha chain pairing. A significant increase in TRB diversity was found to be associated with ART initiation, although TRB diversity was observed to remain significantly below that of transplant donor controls even after long-term ART. The samples span the years 2004 to 2017, and the ART regimens used may be less effective than current regimens. No data were available on ART adherence, viral resistance or therapy changes, limiting inferences about post-ART repertoire changes.

The immunoSEQ hsTCRB v3.0 assay was used at survey level resolution to sequence the TRB variable region. The target sequencing depth for TRB was roughly 40,000-50,000 T-cell genomes per sample. TRB libraries were pooled and sequenced on an Illumina MiSeq using a v3 150-cycle kit. The original pipeline was this. Repertoire analysis ran in R within a reproducible Nextflow workflow covering QC, data transformation and analysis. Custom analyses were implemented in LymphoSeq2, an R package for AIRR-Seq data exploration. Several samples that yielded fewer than 5000 total TRB sequences were excluded, so that around 190 HIV repertoires were analyzed. Among the 170 to 200 retained HIV repertoires, 55 to 65 were collected before ART initiation and roughly 130 were collected after ART initiation. Repertoires were downsampled to 5000 TRB nucleotide sequences, and summary statistics were averaged over 100 downsampling iterations. TRB sequences were retained for analysis only if CDR3 regions of at least seven amino acids were present. Diversity was measured with a Shannon entropy-derived clonality score and the Gini coefficient. Repertoire networks linked the top 5000 CDR3 amino acid sequences whenever two sequences differed by an edit distance of one. Antigen specificity groups and MHC restriction were predicted for TRB CDR3 amino acid sequences with GLIPH2. CDR3 amino acid sequences were matched against VDJdb and McPAS-TCR to flag known CMV, EBV, HIV or tissue antigen associations. Pre-ART, post-ART and control groups were compared with Wilcoxon signed-rank tests and Holm-Bonferroni correction. TCRdb mirrors the immuneACCESS table, restricted to in-frame sequences. Some clones are absent from its copies; in checked studies, under half trace to an unresolved V gene, and the reason for the others is unknown. The V and J calls and clone size come from that table; D and trimming were worked out from the DNA. The sample records approximately 24,000 clones, approximately 95% of which are singletons. The ten largest make up roughly 2.4% of the sample.

From cysteine to phenylalanine, the CDR3 is 15 amino acids long. This entry keeps only the CDR3 DNA: 45 bases, framed from base 1. The junction shows trimming of 4 bases on V and 1 base on J, and the gene matches do not reach 7 bases of it. Taken from the germline V gene, the CDR1 and CDR2 loops are SGHRS and YFSETQ. On this clone: The specificity of this receptor is unknown. Base qualities are not at hand, and no much larger clone is one base apart.

Participants were included only if at least one PBMC sample before ART initiation and at least two post-ART samples were available. Every participant with HIV received treatment in the United States of America. Before DNA extraction, cryopreserved samples of roughly 0.95-10 million PBMC were thawed and washed. At the time of the earliest PBMC sample, participants with HIV were aged between roughly 20 and 54 years. Each participant contributed PBMC samples from 1-4 timepoints before ART initiation and 2-8 timepoints after ART initiation, with a median of 7 samples. Serial HIV viral load, CD4+ T-cell count, ART history and demographic data were obtained for every participant. Genomic DNA was extracted from unsorted PBMC with a Qiagen kit on a QIAcube, with processing performed in batches of 12 samples.

This receptor was identified in a woman aged 45-65 years with HIV. This chain is built from TRBV5-1 and TRBJ2-5; 7 nucleotides in the junction match TRBD1. Sequences were derived from unsorted PBMCs, sampled roughly 5.1 years after starting antiretroviral therapy. CDR3 loop: CASSPEDRVQETQYF. The bases read TGCGCCAGCAGCCCCGAAGACAGGGTCCAAGAGACCCAGTACTTC.